This T cell receptor beta chain originates from a study of prognosis after radiotherapy for stage I lung cancer. This clonotype showed up many times. Antigen specificity is unknown. Starting from genomic DNA, TCR beta CDR3 was amplified through two-round multiplex PCR. First-round PCR, the initial amplification, used primers specific to each TRBV and TRBJ gene. MiXCR, applied by TCRdb to the multiplex PCR reads, yields one record per CDR3 protein. The sample holds under 25,000 distinct CDR3 sequences, about 50% seen once. Findings and caveats of the study: Unique TCR clones declined after stereotactic body radiation therapy, from a median around 10,000 to 6,500.

Germline CDR1 KGHSH, CDR2 LQKENI. V lost 0 bases to trimming and J lost 5 bases, with 11 bases between them. This CDR3 contains 15 residues. The sample was PBMCs, taken before or after stereotactic body radiation therapy (not recorded which). The receptor was isolated from a donor over 45 with non-small cell lung cancer. This chain joins TRBV18 and TRBJ2-1; no clear D gene. CDR3 nucleotide sequence: TGTGCCAGCTCACCACCGAGCGCGTTCGACAATGAGCAGTTCTTC. It translates to CASSPPSAFDNEQFF. Full variable domain (remainder filled in from reference TRBV18 and TRBJ2-1): NAGVMQNPRHLVRRRGQEARLRCSPMKGHSHVYWYRQLPEEGLKFMVYLQKENIIDESGMPKERFSAEFPKEGPSILRIQQVVRGDSAAYFCASSPPSAFDNEQFFGPGTRLTVL.